This T cell receptor beta chain originates from a study of blood T cells in healthy people across ages. The donors, healthy Caucasians from Russia, were aged roughly 6 to 90. Each of the donors had around 10 milliliters of peripheral blood drawn into EDTA-treated Vacutainer tubes. This clonotype showed up many times. Antigen specificity is unknown. In germline, CDR1 is SGHKS, CDR2 YYEKEE (reference sequence). Losses at the gene ends were 6 bases for V and 0 bases for J; bases not matched to a gene: 18. This CDR3 comprises 19 residues. The second PCR ran roughly 7 to 12 cycles with a sample-barcoded 5' primer and J-beta primers. TCRdb analysed the 5' RACE reads with MiXCR anew, one entry per CDR3 protein. The data contain hundreds of thousands of distinct CDR3 sequences, roughly 64% of them singletons. Study-level results: The study regarded diversity estimates from one million T cells as underestimates. It was not known whether donors were CMV positive (a possible confounder of expanded clonotype changes).

This sequence originates from a man aged 25-45 years in good health. The chain uses TRBV5-5 and TRBJ2-1; 7 bases line up with TRBD2. The sequenced sample was blood. The DNA of the CDR3 is TGTGCCAGCATCCTTTCGGGGAGGGGCGAAAGAAGCTCCTACAATGAGCAGTTCTTC. It yields the protein CASILSGRGERSSYNEQFF.